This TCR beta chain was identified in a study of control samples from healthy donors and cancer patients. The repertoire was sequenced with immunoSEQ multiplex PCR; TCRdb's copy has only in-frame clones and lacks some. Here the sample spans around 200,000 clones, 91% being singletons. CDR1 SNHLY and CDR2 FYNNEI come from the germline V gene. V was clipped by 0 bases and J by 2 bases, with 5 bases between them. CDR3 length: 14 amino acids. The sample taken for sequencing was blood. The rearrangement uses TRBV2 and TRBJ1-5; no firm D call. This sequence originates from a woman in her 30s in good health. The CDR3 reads CASSEANGNQPQHF. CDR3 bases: TGTGCCAGCAGTGAAGCAAACGGCAATCAGCCCCAGCATTTT.